This T cell receptor beta chain was sequenced in a study of blood T cells in healthy people across ages. In the study overall: Roughly one uniquely barcoded beta molecule per two T cells was captured. Study findings and constraints: PBMCs were not sorted, which prevented a conclusive comparison of naive versus antigen-experienced cells.

The authors ran a second PCR of 7 to 11 cycles using a sample-barcoded 5' primer and a J-beta primer mix. A template-switch adaptor that had 12 random nucleotides put a tag on each cDNA molecule. TCRdb reprocessed the 5' RACE reads via MiXCR and lists one record per CDR3 protein. Of hundreds of thousands of distinct CDR3 sequences listed, under 55% are singletons. The CDR3 loop spans 14 amino acids. Germline-derived CDR1 and CDR2 are SGHRS and YFSETQ. Trimming stripped 7 bases from V and 0 bases from J, with 13 bases between. Total RNA amounts of at least 5 micrograms were extracted per sample. To note about this clonotype: Its antigen is not identified.

The TCR sequence derives from a man aged 60 to 75 in good health. This chain joins TRBV5-1 and TRBJ2-5; D ambiguous. The sample was blood. The CDR3 loop is CASGVRDNQETQYF. The CDR3 DNA sequence: TGCGCCAGCGGGGTAAGAGATAACCAAGAGACCCAGTACTTC.